The entry below describes one T cell receptor beta chain. Antigen: not known. Included in the TCR beta cDNA libraries were unique molecular identifiers. TCRdb analysed the PCR reads with MiXCR anew, one entry per CDR3 protein. The sample records about 800,000 distinct CDR3 sequences, roughly 30% being singletons. V was clipped by 4 bases and J by 11 bases, with 20 bases between them. The CDR3 covers 14 residues. Germline CDR1 reads MNHNY; CDR2 reads SVGAGI (reference sequence). The data originate from a study of post-analysis software for immune sequencing data. Study-wide context: In terms of disease course, relapsing-remitting, secondary progressive and progressive-relapsing multiple sclerosis were included.

Broader study findings: Relative to controls, patients had five TRBV segments at higher frequency, with TRBV5-6, TRBV5-1 and TRBV20-1 among these. Significantly lower normalized Chao1 diversity was seen in multiple sclerosis patients than in controls.

The receptor's source is a girl aged 5-17 years with multiple sclerosis. The chain carries TRBV6-6 and TRBJ2-5, with D possibly TRBD1 on 5 matching bases. Sample: blood. CDR3 coding DNA: TGTGCCAGCAGTTCGACAGTCTCCTACAATGAGCAGTACTTC. This encodes CASSSTVSYNEQYF.